This T cell receptor (beta chain) was profiled in a study of T cells in women clearing cervical HPV infection. Study background: No precancer developed; the control's incident HPV16 infection cleared within 12 months.

To note about this clone: Its antigen is as yet unknown. The CDR3 extends 3 residues past the end of the read, so its final part is completed from the germline J gene.

General study results and limits: CIN3+ cases had significantly higher TCR richness than controls; evenness did not differ. Associations may precede or follow infection; HPV-specific or memory T cells were not isolated. TRBV6-7 abundance was lower in cases than controls (roughly 0.12% versus 0.15%).

The CDR3 consists of 13 residues. The germline gives CDR1 LNHDA, CDR2 SQIVND (reference sequence). Measured with immunoSEQ multiplex PCR; TCRdb has only the in-frame clones, and not every one. This repertoire comprises tens of thousands of clones; its ten largest clones make up under 8.5%. This receptor was taken from a woman between 18 and 69 years old with a cervical HPV16 infection that either progressed to CIN3+ or cleared (not recorded which). Sample: blood buffy coat. The chain is built from TRBV19 and TRBJ2-3; 8 bases line up with TRBD1. The CDR3 here is CASSRTGPETQYF. Partial CDR3 DNA: TGTGCCAGTAGCAGGACAGGGCCGGAGACG.